This T cell receptor beta chain appears in the sequencing data of a study of blood T cell repertoires in COVID-19. Turning to the study itself: Some COVID-19 samples were acute and others convalescent; all came from the United States, Italy and Spain. PBMCs, B-cell-depleted T cells, or T cells provided the cDNA or gDNA that made up the material.

CDR3 length: 15 amino acids. The V segment lost 5 bases and the J segment 1 base; nucleotides outside the gene matches: 3. The germline CDR1 and CDR2 sequences are KGHSH and LQKENI. Study processing details: From reference gene primer amplification, estimates of nucleated cell counts were derived. The data were produced by immunoSEQ multiplex PCR, yet TCRdb's version contains in-frame clones alone and is incomplete. Clone size and V and J calls were adopted from that table, with D and trimming inferred from the DNA. The repertoire includes some 130,000 clones, around 81% of them detected once, and about 9.6% sits in the top ten.

This chain joins TRBV18 and TRBJ1-5; 9 bases line up with TRBD1. The sample comprised peripheral blood. This clonotype was sampled from a middle-aged man with active or convalescent COVID-19. The CDR3 DNA sequence: TGTGCCAGCTCATTGGACAGGGGAAGCAATCAGCCCCAGCATTTT. This encodes CASSLDRGSNQPQHF.